These 3 T cell receptor beta chains were all obtained from the same sample, sequenced in a study of T cells in Graves' hyperthyroidism and ophthalmopathy. Researchers took RNA transcripts and amplified the TCR beta CDR3 regions from them. The TCR CDR3 first-round RT-PCR relied on the HTBI primer set. MiXCR, applied by TCRdb to the multiplex PCR reads, yields one record per CDR3 protein. This table holds 500,000 to 550,000 distinct CDR3 sequences, roughly 20% found once. Sequenced material: blood. These receptors came from a man aged 18 to 30 with Graves' hyperthyroidism.

The J gene is TRBJ1-1, the V gene TRBV27; a possible D gene is TRBD1 (6 bases). CDR1 and CDR2 from the germline V gene are MNHEY and SMNVEV (reference sequence). V was clipped by 2 bases and J by 11 bases, with 18 bases between them. CDR3 length equals 14 residues. CDR3 in amino acids: CASSLTNRASSAFF. The DNA for the CDR3 is TGTGCCAGCAGTTTAACGAACAGGGCATCGTCTGCTTTCTTT.

Many counts were recorded for this clonotype. The chain carries TRBV2 and TRBJ1-5; 8 nucleotides agree with TRBD1. The germline CDR1 and CDR2 sequences are SNHLY and FYNNEI. After removal of 9 bases from V and 3 bases from J, the junction contained 7 bases not matched to a gene. This CDR3 spans 14 amino acids. CDR3 loop: CASREDRANQPQHF. In DNA form, the CDR3 reads TGTGCCAGTCGGGAGGACAGGGCCAATCAGCCCCAGCATTTT.

This clonotype was counted ten times or more. The V gene is TRBV6-1, the J gene TRBJ1-2; D gene unclear. Germline V gene sequence: CDR1 MNHNS, CDR2 SASEGT. CDR3 length: 12 amino acids. V was pared by 7 bases and J by 3 bases, with 9 bases between. The CDR3 bases are TGTGCCAGCAAAGTCGGCGACTATGGCTACACCTTC. It is translated as CASKVGDYGYTF.